Below are 22 T cell receptor beta chains sequenced from a single sample in a study of T cell repertoires in ileal Crohn's disease. The assay was immunoSEQ multiplex PCR, and TCRdb's table has in-frame clones only and misses some. This sample has approximately 7,000 clones, with around three quarters found just once. What was sequenced was ileal tissue. These receptors originate from an adult with Crohn's disease.

This chain links TRBV5-6 with TRBJ2-7; 7 positions agree with TRBD1. V lost 0 bases, J lost 0 bases, and 9 bases stayed unmatched. CDR1 SGHDT and CDR2 YYEEEE come from the germline V gene. This CDR3 contains 17 residues. CDR3 nucleotides: TGTGCCAGCAGCTTGGTAGGGACAGAGACATTCTCCTACGAGCAGTACTTC. Its protein product is CASSLVGTETFSYEQYF. The whole variable domain, remainder taken from reference TRBV5-6 and TRBJ2-7, is DAGVTQSPTHLIKTRGQQVTLRCSPKSGHDTVSWYQQALGQGPQFIFQYYEEEERQRGNFPDRFSGHQFPNYSSELNVNALLLGDSALYLCASSLVGTETFSYEQYFGPGTRLTVT.

The chain links TRBV6-1 to TRBJ1-3; D is possibly TRBD1 (5 bases). The length of the CDR3 is 15 residues. V lost 6 bases, J lost 4 bases, and 16 bases lay in between. Germline V gene data show CDR1 as MNHNS and CDR2 as SASEGT. The CDR3 DNA reads as TGTGCCAGCAGGGGACTGGGGGAGAGAGGAAACACCATATATTTT. This gives the protein CASRGLGERGNTIYF.

The chain uses TRBV7-9 and TRBJ1-2; tentatively, D is TRBD1 (6 bases). The CDR3 is made up of 14 amino acids. With 5 bases removed from V and 5 bases from J, the gap between germline ends came to 15 bases. Per germline, CDR1 SEHNR and CDR2 FQNEAQ (reference sequence). The CDR3 loop reads CASSIPGHQYGYTF. The CDR3 region has the DNA TGTGCCAGCAGCATTCCGGGACACCAGTATGGCTACACCTTC.

The chain joins TRBV5-6 to TRBJ1-4; maybe TRBD1 (5 bases). From germline, CDR1 is SGHDT and CDR2 YYEEEE. Trimming shortened V by 0 bases and J by 7 bases, and 19 bases separated the two germline ends. CDR3 length: 17 amino acids. This CDR3 reads CASSLARYRGFGEKLFF. The CDR3 nucleotides read TGTGCCAGCAGCTTGGCCCGGTATCGGGGGTTTGGTGAAAAACTGTTTTTT.

The chain uses TRBV5-4 and TRBJ2-3, with D possibly being TRBD1 (6 bases). CDR1 and CDR2 (germline): SGHNT, YYREEE (reference sequence). This CDR3 has 15 residues. V shed 1 base and J shed 2 bases, with 11 bases lying between them. CDR3 DNA: TGTGCCAGCAGCTTGACGGGACAAATCACAGATACGCAGTATTTT. It yields the protein CASSLTGQITDTQYF.

V gene TRBV11-3 combines with J gene TRBJ2-2; TRBD1 aligns across 10 bases. V lost 3 bases to trimming and J lost 4 bases; unmatched junction nucleotides: 8. CDR1 and CDR2 (germline): SGHNT, YENEEA. This CDR3 is built from 17 residues. In DNA form, the CDR3 reads TGTGCCAGCAGCTTGGGACAGGGGCGTTTCGGCACCGGGGAGCTGTTTTTT. Translation gives CASSLGQGRFGTGELFF.

This clone was observed a handful of times. This sequence joins TRBV19 and TRBJ2-7; weak D call: TRBD2 (6 bases). Germline CDR1 is LNHDA and CDR2 is SQIVND (reference sequence). This CDR3 spans 13 amino acids. Trimming removed 3 bases from V and 3 bases from J, with 9 bases in between. The chain's CDR3 is CASSIGDFYEQYF. DNA for the CDR3: TGTGCCAGTAGTATCGGGGACTTCTACGAGCAGTACTTC.

Only a few counts were recorded for this clone. The chain uses TRBV18 and TRBJ2-7, with D perhaps matching TRBD2 (6 bases). The V end was cut by 2 bases, the J end by 6 bases, with 17 bases between. The CDR3 extends over 15 amino acids. Germline V gene data show CDR1 as KGHSH and CDR2 as LQKENI. CDR3 residues: CASSPSGTDILEQYF. The CDR3 bases are TGTGCCAGCTCACCATCCGGGACTGATATACTCGAGCAGTACTTC.

The chain has TRBV19 and TRBJ1-2, with 7 bases aligning to TRBD1. Trimming removed 1 base from V and 2 bases from J; junction bases left unmatched: 4. Germline loops: CDR1 LNHDA, CDR2 SQIVND (reference sequence). The CDR3 has 15 residues. The CDR3 is CASSIVKTGNYGYTF. In nucleotides, the CDR3 is TGTGCCAGTAGTATAGTTAAGACAGGGAACTATGGCTACACCTTC.

J is TRBJ1-2 and V is TRBV30; the D gene is possibly TRBD1 (5 bases). The CDR3 is made up of 15 amino acids. Germline-derived CDR1 and CDR2 are GTSNPN and SVGIG (reference sequence). V was clipped by 5 bases and J by 0 bases, with 16 bases between them. The CDR3 bases are TGTGCCTGGTACCGCGGGGCAGCCCCTAACTATGGCTACACCTTC. Translated: CAWYRGAAPNYGYTF. Full variable domain (missing parts from reference TRBV30 and TRBJ1-2): SQTIHQWPATLVQPVGSPLSLECTVEGTSNPNLYWYRQAAGRGLQLLFYSVGIGQISSEVPQNLSASRPQDRQFILSSKKLLLSDSGFYLCAWYRGAAPNYGYTFGSGTRLTVV.

This chain connects TRBV5-4 to TRBJ2-7, with a weak D call TRBD1 (5 bases). The CDR3 contains 14 residues. The V gene lost 0 bases and the J gene lost 4 bases, with 11 bases spanning the gap. From germline, CDR1 is SGHNT and CDR2 YYREEE (reference sequence). The CDR3 DNA reads TGTGCCAGCAGCTTGGGGCAGGGTGTGTACGAGCAGTACTTC. This codes for CASSLGQGVYEQYF.

The J gene is TRBJ2-3, the V gene TRBV5-1, with 9 bases lining up with TRBD1. V lost 1 base to trimming and J lost 5 bases; unmatched junction nucleotides: 8. The CDR3 is 16 residues long. CDR1 and CDR2 from the germline V gene are SGHRS and YFSETQ. The CDR3 here is CASSLNPGQGQDTQYF. The DNA of the CDR3 is TGCGCCAGCAGCTTGAACCCCGGACAGGGGCAAGATACGCAGTATTTT.

The J gene is TRBJ1-2, the V gene TRBV5-6; 8 bases are shared with TRBD1. This CDR3 spans 15 amino acids. The germline gives CDR1 SGHDT, CDR2 YYEEEE. V dropped 0 bases and J dropped 4; count of bases not matched to a gene: 5. CDR3 in DNA: TGTGCCAGCAGCTTGGACGGACAGGGCCCCTATGGCTACACCTTC. Its protein is CASSLDGQGPYGYTF.

The V call is TRBV6-6, the J call TRBJ2-7, with TRBD1 matching 9 bases. This CDR3 is 16 amino acids long. Germline CDR1 reads MNHNY; CDR2 reads SVGAGI (reference sequence). After removal of 1 base from V and 4 bases from J, the junction contained 8 bases not matched to a gene. Here the CDR3 reads CASSYYSRQGDYEQYF. The DNA for the CDR3 is TGTGCCAGCAGTTACTACTCGAGACAGGGGGATTACGAGCAGTACTTC.

The genes are TRBV27 and TRBJ1-2, with D possibly TRBD1 on 6 matching bases. V was trimmed by 0 bases and J by 4 bases, leaving 18 bases between them. There are 17 residues in the CDR3. The germline gives CDR1 MNHEY, CDR2 SMNVEV (reference sequence). The CDR3 spells CASSLSPRLGAGYGYTF. The CDR3 nucleotides are TGTGCCAGCAGTTTATCCCCCCGGCTGGGGGCTGGCTATGGCTACACCTTC.

The V and J genes are TRBV5-1 and TRBJ2-7, with D possibly being TRBD2 (7 bases). Germline V gives CDR1 SGHRS, CDR2 YFSETQ. The V and J ends lost 3 bases and 0 bases respectively, with 13 bases between them. The CDR3 has 15 amino acids. CDR3 nucleotide sequence: TGCGCCAGCAGCTCCGGGGGGCCCAGCTCCTACGAGCAGTACTTC. The encoded protein is CASSSGGPSSYEQYF. The complete variable domain, with remaining parts taken from reference TRBV5-1 and TRBJ2-7, reads KAGVTQTPRYLIKTRGQQVTLSCSPISGHRSVSWYQQTPGQGLQFLFEYFSETQRNKGNFPGRFSGRQFSNSRSEMNVSTLELGDSALYLCASSSGGPSSYEQYFGPGTRLTVT.

The V call is TRBV4-3, the J call TRBJ1-2; 7 nucleotides agree with TRBD1. This CDR3 spans 17 amino acids. V lost 0 bases and J lost 0; bases outside the gene matches: 7. Looked up from germline, CDR1 is LGHNA and CDR2 is YSLEER. Here the CDR3 reads CASSQDRGFSSNYGYTF. In nucleotides, the CDR3 is TGCGCCAGCAGCCAAGACAGGGGGTTTTCGTCTAACTATGGCTACACCTTC.

The chain combines TRBV27 with TRBJ2-7, with TRBD1 as a possible D gene (7 bases). With 5 bases removed from V and 0 bases from J, the gap between germline ends came to 11 bases. CDR1 MNHEY and CDR2 SMNVEV come from the germline V gene (reference sequence). The CDR3 totals 14 residues. The CDR3 DNA follows: TGTGCCAGCAGTCCCCAGGGGGGCTCCTACGAGCAGTACTTC. It specifies CASSPQGGSYEQYF.

This clone came up once. The gene calls are TRBV4-1 and TRBJ2-7, with unresolved D. The germline V gene encodes CDR1 MGHRA and CDR2 YSYEKL. The CDR3 runs to 14 residues. Between the trimmed V and J ends, which lost 1 base and 4 bases, there was a span of 11 bases. CDR3 coding DNA: TGCGCCAGCAGCCAAGTGTGGGCGAAATACGAGCAGTACTTC. Translation: CASSQVWAKYEQYF.

This clone was recorded once. V usage is TRBV4-3 and J usage is TRBJ2-5; tentatively, D is TRBD1 (6 bases). Germline CDR1 is LGHNA and CDR2 is YSLEER. CDR3 length: 15 residues. V lost 0 bases and J lost 2, with 10 bases in between. The CDR3 DNA follows: TGCGCCAGCAGCCAAGAGACAGGCTCGCAAGAGACCCAGTACTTC. This sequence encodes CASSQETGSQETQYF.

V is TRBV7-9 and J is TRBJ2-3; weak D call: TRBD2 (6 bases). The V end lost 5 bases, the J end lost 2 bases, and 11 bases lay between the germline ends. The CDR3 consists of 14 residues. Germline CDR1 is SEHNR and CDR2 is FQNEAQ (reference sequence). The CDR3 sequence is CASSRGLLTDTQYF. Here the CDR3 DNA reads TGTGCCAGCAGCCGGGGACTCCTCACAGATACGCAGTATTTT.

The chain links TRBV6-5 to TRBJ1-2; 8 nucleotides agree with TRBD1. In germline, CDR1 is MNHEY, CDR2 SVGAGI. The V and J ends lost 4 bases and 7 bases, in that order; junction bases with no gene match: 5. The CDR3 totals 13 residues. This CDR3 is CASSSRTGPGYTF. CDR3 DNA: TGTGCCAGCAGTTCAAGGACAGGGCCTGGCTACACCTTC.